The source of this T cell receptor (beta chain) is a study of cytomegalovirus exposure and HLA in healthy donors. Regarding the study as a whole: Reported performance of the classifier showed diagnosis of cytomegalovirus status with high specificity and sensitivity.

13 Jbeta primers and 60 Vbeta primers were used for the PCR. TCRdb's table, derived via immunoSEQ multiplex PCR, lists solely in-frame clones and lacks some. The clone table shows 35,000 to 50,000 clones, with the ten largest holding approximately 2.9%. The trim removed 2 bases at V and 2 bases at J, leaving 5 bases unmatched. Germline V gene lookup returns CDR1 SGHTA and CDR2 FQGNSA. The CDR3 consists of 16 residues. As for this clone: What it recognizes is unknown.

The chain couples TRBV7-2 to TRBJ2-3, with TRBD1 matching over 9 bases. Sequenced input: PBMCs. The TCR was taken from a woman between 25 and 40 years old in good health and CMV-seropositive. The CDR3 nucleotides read TGTGCCAGCAGCTTAAGGGGACAGGGAACCACAGATACGCAGTATTTT. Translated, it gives CASSLRGQGTTDTQYF.